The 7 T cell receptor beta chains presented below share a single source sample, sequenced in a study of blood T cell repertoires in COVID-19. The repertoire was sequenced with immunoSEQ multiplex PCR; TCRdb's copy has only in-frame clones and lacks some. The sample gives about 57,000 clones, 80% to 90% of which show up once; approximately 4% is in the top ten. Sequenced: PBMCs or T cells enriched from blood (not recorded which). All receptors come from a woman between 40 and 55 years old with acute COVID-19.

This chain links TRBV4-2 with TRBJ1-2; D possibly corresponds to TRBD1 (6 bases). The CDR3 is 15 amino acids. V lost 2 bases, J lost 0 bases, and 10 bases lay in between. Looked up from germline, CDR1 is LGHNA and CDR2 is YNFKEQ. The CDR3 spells CASSQSGTSNYGYTF. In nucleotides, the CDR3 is TGTGCCAGCAGCCAATCCGGGACATCTAACTATGGCTACACCTTC.

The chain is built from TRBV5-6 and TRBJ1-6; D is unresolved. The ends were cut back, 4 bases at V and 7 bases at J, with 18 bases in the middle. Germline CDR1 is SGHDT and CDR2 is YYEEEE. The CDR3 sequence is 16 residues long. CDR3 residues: CASSVGATKGNSPLHF. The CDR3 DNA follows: TGTGCCAGCAGCGTCGGAGCGACGAAAGGAAATTCACCCCTCCACTTT.

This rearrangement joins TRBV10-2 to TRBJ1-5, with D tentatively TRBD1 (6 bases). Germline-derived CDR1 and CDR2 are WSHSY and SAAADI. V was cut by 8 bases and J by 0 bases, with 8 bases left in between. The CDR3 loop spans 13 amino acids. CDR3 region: CASGQYSNQPQHF. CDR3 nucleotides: TGCGCCAGCGGACAGTATAGCAATCAGCCCCAGCATTTT.

The CDR3 spells CASSRSGGWGEAFF. CDR3 bases: TGTGCCAGCTCCCGGTCGGGGGGATGGGGTGAAGCTTTCTTT. The chain joins TRBV11-2 to TRBJ1-1; D possibly corresponds to TRBD1 (5 bases). Trimming cost V 8 bases and J 7 bases, with 20 bases left between them. This CDR3 has 14 amino acids. Germline CDR1 reads SGHAT; CDR2 reads FQNNGV. Based on the CDR3 plus reference TRBV11-2 and TRBJ1-1, the full variable domain is EAGVAQSPRYKIIEKRQSVAFWCNPISGHATLYWYQQILGQGPKLLIQFQNNGVVDDSQLPKDRFSAERLKGVDSTLKIQPAKLEDSAVYLCASSRSGGWGEAFFGQGTRLTVV.

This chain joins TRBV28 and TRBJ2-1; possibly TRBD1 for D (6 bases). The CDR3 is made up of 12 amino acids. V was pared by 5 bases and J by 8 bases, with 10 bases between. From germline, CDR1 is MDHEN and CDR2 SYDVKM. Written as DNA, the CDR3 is TGTGCCAGCAGTGGACAGTTGTATGAGCAGTTCTTC. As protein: CASSGQLYEQFF.

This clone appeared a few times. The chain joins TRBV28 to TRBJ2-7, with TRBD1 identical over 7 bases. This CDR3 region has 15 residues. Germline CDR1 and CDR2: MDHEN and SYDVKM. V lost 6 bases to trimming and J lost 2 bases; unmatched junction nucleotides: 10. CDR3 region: CASSRDRVLPYEQYV. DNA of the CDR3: TGTGCCAGCAGCCGCGACAGGGTCCTCCCCTACGAGCAGTACGTC.

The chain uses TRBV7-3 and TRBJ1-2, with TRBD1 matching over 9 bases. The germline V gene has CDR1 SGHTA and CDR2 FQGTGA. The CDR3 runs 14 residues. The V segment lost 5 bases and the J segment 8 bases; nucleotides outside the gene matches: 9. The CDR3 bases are TGTGCCAGCAGCCCGACAGGGGGTAACGACGGCTACACCTTC. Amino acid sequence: CASSPTGGNDGYTF.